This T cell receptor (beta chain) was identified in a study of control samples from healthy donors and cancer patients (dated by TCRdb to 2020 to 2021). In the germline V gene, CDR1 corresponds to KGHDR and CDR2 to SFDVKD. V lost 4 bases and J lost 4 bases; the stretch between them is 3 bases long. The CDR3 sequence holds 12 residues, the cysteine and phenylalanine included. Only the CDR3 part of the read is kept: 36 bases, read in frame from the first base. The receptor library was made with the immunoSEQ multiplex PCR assay. TCRdb provides this immuneACCESS table in a form limited to in-frame rearrangements. Some clones are lacking; in checked studies, under half of them reflect an unresolved V gene, and why the rest are absent is not known. The sample contains 100,000 to 150,000 clones, 90% of them found a single time. The top ten hold around 2.5% of the sample. As regards this clone: Its antigen target is currently unknown. No base qualities exist here, and no much larger clone lies one base off it. This same CDR3 is encoded by further DNA sequences in the sample.

The chain is made from TRBV24-1 and TRBJ2-2, with the D gene call left open. The sequence was obtained from a man aged 18 to 30 in good health. Material: blood. The CDR3 amino acid sequence is: CATSDPTGELFF. The DNA sequence is as follows: TGTGCCACCAGTGACCCCACCGGGGAGCTGTTTTTT.